This entry features one T cell receptor (beta chain) sequence. Authors' processing steps: Amplified reference gene primers provided the basis for estimating nucleated cell counts. Libraries were prepared by immunoSEQ multiplex PCR; TCRdb keeps only in-frame clonotypes and omits some of them. The D gene and trimming were derived from the DNA, and the V and J assignments and clone size from that table. Of more than 200,000 clones listed, approximately 91% were seen once; the top ten hold around 0.7%. This record comes from a study of blood T cell repertoires in COVID-19. Study summary: The samples span acute and convalescent COVID-19 from the United States, Italy and Spain. PBMCs, B-cell-depleted T cells, or T cells provided the cDNA or gDNA that made up the material.

The receptor was isolated from a human donor in a cohort sampled during active COVID-19. The sequenced sample was peripheral blood.

Here the CDR3 DNA reads TGTGCCATCAGTGATGGGGGGAGCAATCAGCCCCAGCATTTT. It codes for CAISDGGSNQPQHF. This chain joins TRBV10-3 and TRBJ1-5; D is perhaps TRBD1 (5 bases). The CDR3 length is 14 residues. Germline CDR1 reads ENHRY; CDR2 reads SYGVKD. The V and J ends lost 3 bases and 1 base respectively, with 7 bases between them.